This T cell receptor beta chain came from a study of shared clonotypes between healthy human individuals (dated by TCRdb to the early 2020s). Turning to the overall study: The cohort comprised a couple of women and three men aged 18 to 49 years. For each donor, CD4 naive and CD4 memory were each given three plates, CD8 naive was given two plates, and CD8 memory was given one plate. Blood TCR repertoires of five healthy adults were deeply sequenced to estimate repertoire size and the extent of clonotype sharing between individuals. To increase sequencing depth and limit assay-specific biases, different laboratories used diverse techniques to prepare libraries and sequence TCR repertoires. Leukapheresis yielded between about 0.85 and 9 billion PBMCs per donor.

Healthy HIV-negative adults with no recently reported acute infections or vaccinations were included as donors. All donors were Caucasian adults living in Nashville, Tennessee, USA. Magnetic negative selection was used to enrich CD4+ T cells, after which naive cells were positively selected on CD45RA and the negative fraction became the memory subset. After blood collection by leukapheresis, PBMCs were isolated using Ficoll-Histopaque density gradient centrifugation and then cryopreserved in the vapor phase of liquid nitrogen. Analytical flow cytometry was used to check the purity and quantity of every magnetically sorted T cell population. Genomic DNA was isolated from each sorted fraction and quantified by UV absorbance on a Nanodrop 2000c. At the junction V is shortened by 8 bases and J by 4 bases; bases outside the gene matches: 7. The CDR3 covers 13 residues, taking in both the cysteine and the phenylalanine. The DNA shown is the 39-base CDR3, in frame from base 1. CDR1 and CDR2 (LNHDA, SQIVND) derive from the germline V gene (reference sequence).

TCR CDR3 regions were amplified from genomic DNA by multiplex PCR using the deep immunoSEQ assay. For each cell subset, the extracted genomic DNA was distributed evenly across all wells of several immunoSEQ 96-well plates, and each plate served as one replicate. For sorted subsets, about 200 ng genomic DNA, equal to 25,000 to 35,000 T cell genomes, was loaded into each replicate PCR. Purified libraries were measured with a Qubit 3.0 fluorometer, size-checked on a Bioanalyzer 2100, and measured again with the KAPA Library Quantification kit. Every immunoSEQ 96-well plate was sequenced on a separate single-read 150-cycle Illumina NextSeq 550 flow cell. The authors processed their data as follows. The immunoSEQ output contained only junctional sequences without quality scores, so filtering could not match that applied to full-length reads. Sequences were annotated with PyIR, a Python wrapper for IgBLAST v1.9, and V/J genes and CDR3 were assigned using IMGT germline references. Reads were filtered out if the reads had weak V/J assignments (E-value above 1e-6), no CDR3, stop codons, out-of-frame junctions, or ambiguous translated residues. A V3J clonotype was defined by an identical inferred V gene, J gene, and CDR3 amino acid sequence. To compute the percentage overlap between repertoires, the number of shared unique clonotypes was divided by the size of the smaller repertoire. Richness of each repertoire was evaluated using RTK rarefaction, the Chao1 estimator, and Recon v2.1 estimates of unobserved clonotypes. OLGA was used to compute generation probabilities for all TCRbeta clonotypes that the gDNA method yielded from a handful of donors. Here the immuneACCESS table is served through TCRdb, limited to in-frame sequences with V and J called. Missing clones are a known gap in these copies; in checked studies unresolved V genes cover under half, and the rest lacks a known reason. V and J calls and clone size are given by that table; D and trimming were obtained from the DNA. A total of 2 million to 2.5 million clones appear in this sample, approximately 96% of them only once. The top ten clones comprise roughly 0.13% of the sample.

For this clone: Its antigen is currently not known. No base quality values were provided; no much bigger clone lies one nucleotide off.

Study-level results and caveats: Because the study included only a small number of donors, the genetic and exposure-history diversity represented was limited. Based on pairwise subsampling, the degree of clonotype sharing among donors was expected to be affected by sequencing depth. Sampling was limited to blood, and TCR repertoires in tissue likely differ from TCR repertoires in blood. Clonotypes shared by all four sorted-subset donors showed higher generation probabilities than non-shared clonotypes. Rarefaction of sorted-subset datasets indicated incomplete sequencing despite the large sequencing depth. Across a handful of donors, approximately 4.9% of naive CD4, roughly 3.3% of naive CD8, 2.3% of memory CD4, and 0.4% to 0.45% of memory CD8 clonotypes were shared. Estimated clonotype richness was generally larger for naive than for memory subsets.

Sequencing used naive CD4+ T cells sorted from blood. In light of the paper, this sample's cell subset or site label describes: CD45RA+ positively selected. The sequence is built from TRBV19 and TRBJ1-1; TRBD1 aligns with 7 central bases. This sequence was found in a man between 18 and 29 years old in good health. CDR3 reads: CASQTGLGTEAFF. The DNA sequence is as follows: TGTGCCAGTCAGACAGGGCTCGGCACTGAAGCTTTCTTT.